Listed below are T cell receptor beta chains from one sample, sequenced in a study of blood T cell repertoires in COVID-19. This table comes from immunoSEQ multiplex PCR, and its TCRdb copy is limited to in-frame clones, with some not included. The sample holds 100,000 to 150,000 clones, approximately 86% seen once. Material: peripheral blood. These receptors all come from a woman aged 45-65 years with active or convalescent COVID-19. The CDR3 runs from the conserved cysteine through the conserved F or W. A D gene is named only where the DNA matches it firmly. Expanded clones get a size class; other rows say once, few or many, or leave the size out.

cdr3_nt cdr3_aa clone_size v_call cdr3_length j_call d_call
TGTGCCAGCAGCCGCGGGACTAGCGTATACCAAGAGACCCAGTACTTC CASSRGTSVYQETQYF NA TRBV27 16 TRBJ2-5 TRBD2
TGTGCCAGCAGTCCCCCGCCGGGAGGTGCGTACGAGCAGTACTTC CASSPPPGGAYEQYF NA TRBV6-6 15 TRBJ2-7 TRBD2
TGTGCCAGCAGCCGCGGGGGGCAAGATACGCAGTATTTT CASSRGGQDTQYF NA TRBV9 13 TRBJ2-3 TRBD2
TGTGCCAGCAGCCAAGGCCGGTTACTGAACTATGGCTACACCTTC CASSQGRLLNYGYTF NA TRBV4-2 15 TRBJ1-2 NA
TGTGCCAGCAGACTAGGCTCCTACAATGAGCAGTTCTTC CASRLGSYNEQFF NA TRBV25-1 13 TRBJ2-1 NA
TGTGCCAGCAGTCCGGCGGGATTCAGCTACGAGCAGTACTTC CASSPAGFSYEQYF NA TRBV28 14 TRBJ2-7 NA
TGTGCCATCAGTGCCTCGGACAGGGGGCGAAGCAATCAGCCCCAGCATTTT CAISASDRGRSNQPQHF once TRBV10-3 17 TRBJ1-5 TRBD1
TGTGCCAGCAGTTTACAAACTATGACTAGATTGGGTGAGCAGTTCTTC CASSLQTMTRLGEQFF once TRBV27 16 TRBJ2-1 NA
TGTGCCAGTAGTAGTGGCCAGGGTATCCCGAAAGCTTTCTTT CASSSGQGIPKAFF NA TRBV19 14 TRBJ1-1 NA
TGTGCCAGCAGCTATCAGGGGGTTCAAGAGACCCAGTACTTC CASSYQGVQETQYF NA TRBV7-9 14 TRBJ2-5 TRBD1
TGTGCCAGCAGCTCCGGGACAGGGGAAAACTATGGCTACACCTTC CASSSGTGENYGYTF NA TRBV7-2 15 TRBJ1-2 TRBD1
TGTGCCAGCAGTTTAGGGCACTCTGGAAACACCATATATTTT CASSLGHSGNTIYF few TRBV28 14 TRBJ1-3 NA
TGTGCCAGCAGTGGAAGCGGGTTTTCCTACGAGCAGTACTTC CASSGSGFSYEQYF once TRBV14 14 TRBJ2-7 NA
TGTGCCACCAGCGCCCCAGGGAACTCCTACGAGCAGTACTTC CATSAPGNSYEQYF NA TRBV15 14 TRBJ2-7 NA
TGTGCCAGCAGCCCAGGGGGCGTCTCTGGAAACACCATATATTTT CASSPGGVSGNTIYF NA TRBV28 15 TRBJ1-3 TRBD1
TGTGCCAGCAGCCGACAGGGGGGGAACACTGAAGCTTTCTTT CASSRQGGNTEAFF NA TRBV7-9 14 TRBJ1-1 TRBD1
TGTGCCAGTAGAGGGTGGATAGCGGGAGTACTAAATGAGCAGTTCTTC CASRGWIAGVLNEQFF NA TRBV19 16 TRBJ2-1 TRBD2
TGTGCCAGTAGTATTGGGACAGCCACCGAGCAGTACTTC CASSIGTATEQYF NA TRBV19 13 TRBJ2-7 TRBD1
TGTGCCACGGGACAGGGGGATCAGCCCCAGCATTTT CATGQGDQPQHF few TRBV28 12 TRBJ1-5 TRBD1
TGTGCCATCAGCGACACACAGGGTTTAAGCTCACCCCTCCACTTT CAISDTQGLSSPLHF NA TRBV10-3 15 TRBJ1-6 NA
TGTGCCGTACGACCGGGACAGGGCGTAGGCGAGCAGTACTTC CAVRPGQGVGEQYF once TRBV6-1 14 TRBJ2-7 TRBD1
TGTGCCAGCAGCTTGCATTGGCTTTCGACAGAACGCTCTGGAAACACCATATATTTT CASSLHWLSTERSGNTIYF NA TRBV7-8 19 TRBJ1-3 NA
TGCGCCAGCTCTAGTTACAATGAGCAGTTCTTC CASSSYNEQFF NA TRBV5-1 11 TRBJ2-1 NA
TGCAGCGTCTGCACAGGGGCCAATGGAGGCTACACCTTC CSVCTGANGGYTF NA TRBV29-1 13 TRBJ1-2 TRBD1
TGTGCCAGCAGCTGGGGACTAGCGGGTTCTAAGTCCTACAATGAGCAGTTCTTC CASSWGLAGSKSYNEQFF once TRBV5-6 18 TRBJ2-1 TRBD2
TGTGCCAGCAGACAGGGACGAGAGTATGGCTACACCTTC CASRQGREYGYTF NA TRBV19 13 TRBJ1-2 TRBD1
TGTGCCAGCACGGGAAGGCCCTACGAGCAGTACTTC CASTGRPYEQYF NA TRBV2 12 TRBJ2-7 NA
TGTGCCAGCAGCTTCCCTCCCCAAGAGACCCAGTACTTC CASSFPPQETQYF NA TRBV7-2 13 TRBJ2-5 NA
TGTGCCTGGAGTGTGGGGCTTGGGGGCTACACCTTC CAWSVGLGGYTF NA TRBV30 12 TRBJ1-2 NA
TGTGCCAGCAGGCGGCAGGGCCGTGAAAAACTGTTTTTT CASRRQGREKLFF NA TRBV2 13 TRBJ1-4 NA
TGTGCTAGTGGTTTGGACAGGGTAGGTTACAATGAGCAGTTCTTC CASGLDRVGYNEQFF NA TRBV12-5 15 TRBJ2-1 NA
TGCAGCGTCCACAGGGTGGGCTATGGCTACACCTTC CSVHRVGYGYTF NA TRBV29-1 12 TRBJ1-2 NA
TGTGCCAGCAGCCGTGACAGTTACGAGCAGTACTTC CASSRDSYEQYF NA TRBV28 12 TRBJ2-7 NA
TGTGCCACCAGTGATCCTGACAGGGGGCCTAACAATGAGCAGTTCTTC CATSDPDRGPNNEQFF once TRBV24-1 16 TRBJ2-1 TRBD1
TGTGCCAGCAGCCCCTCCTATGTTTCTGGAAACACCATATATTTT CASSPSYVSGNTIYF NA TRBV13 15 TRBJ1-3 NA
TGTGCCAGCAGTTACTCGTCGCTAGCGGGAGGCGTTGAGCAGTTCTTC CASSYSSLAGGVEQFF NA TRBV6-5 16 TRBJ2-1 TRBD2
TGTGCCAGTCACCGAGGGACAGGCGGCGAGACCCAGTACTTC CASHRGTGGETQYF NA TRBV19 14 TRBJ2-5 TRBD1
TGCAGCGTTTCCCCGGGACAGGGTAATCAGCCCCAGCATTTT CSVSPGQGNQPQHF few TRBV29-1 14 TRBJ1-5 TRBD1
TGCGCCGTTCGGAGCGGGGAGAGTTCAGATACGCAGTATTTT CAVRSGESSDTQYF NA TRBV5-1 14 TRBJ2-3 TRBD2
TGTGCCAGTAGTTACCGGGACAATTATGGCTACACCTTC CASSYRDNYGYTF NA TRBV19 13 TRBJ1-2 NA
TGTGCCATCAGTGAGTCCGGGAGGGACAATGAGCAGTTCTTC CAISESGRDNEQFF NA TRBV10-3 14 TRBJ2-1 TRBD2
TGTGCCAGCCTACAGGGGGCGATGGGTCCGCGCAATCAGCCCCAGCATTTT CASLQGAMGPRNQPQHF NA TRBV28 17 TRBJ1-5 TRBD1
TGTGCCAGCTCACCACCGACAGGGGACTACGAGCAGTACTTC CASSPPTGDYEQYF NA TRBV18 14 TRBJ2-7 TRBD1
TGTGCCAGCAGTTACTCGGACAGTTTCAACAATGAGCAGTTCTTC CASSYSDSFNNEQFF NA TRBV6-5 15 TRBJ2-1 NA
TGTGCCAGCAGTTCCCCAGGGACAGGGGGTCTCTCTGGCTACACCTTC CASSSPGTGGLSGYTF NA TRBV25-1 16 TRBJ1-2 TRBD1
TGTGCCAGCAGCTTGGCGAGCGACTATGGCTACACCTTC CASSLASDYGYTF NA TRBV7-2 13 TRBJ1-2 NA
TGTGCCAGCAGCCCCATAGGACTAGCGGTACACTACGAGCAGTACTTC CASSPIGLAVHYEQYF NA TRBV7-9 16 TRBJ2-7 TRBD2